Presented here are 27 T cell receptor beta chains from one specimen sequenced in a study of radiotherapy plus CTLA-4 blockade in lung cancer. Data came from immunoSEQ multiplex PCR; TCRdb stores just in-frame clones and leaves some out. The table records roughly 46,000 clones, around 69% of them present only once. The sequences come from peripheral blood, collected from a patient treated with radiotherapy plus ipilimumab. These receptors were collected from a human donor with non-small cell lung cancer who had stable disease on radiotherapy plus ipilimumab.

The V gene is TRBV4-3, the J gene TRBJ1-2, with TRBD1 matching over 7 bases. V shed 6 bases, J shed 2 bases, and the junction held 6 bases outside the gene matches. The CDR3 covers 14 residues. In germline, CDR1 is LGHNA, CDR2 YSLEER. This CDR3 is CASRGTTGNYGYTF. Written as DNA, the CDR3 is TGCGCCAGCAGGGGGACGACAGGGAACTATGGCTACACCTTC.

J is TRBJ1-1 and V is TRBV5-4; D possibly corresponds to TRBD1 (6 bases). The CDR3 runs 16 residues. Germline V lookup: CDR1 SGHNT, CDR2 YYREEE (reference sequence). Trimming cost V 4 bases and J 1 base, with 17 bases left between them. The CDR3 here is CASSPHGGAQNTEAFF. The CDR3 DNA follows: TGTGCCAGCAGCCCCCATGGGGGGGCGCAGAACACTGAAGCTTTCTTT.

There are a few counts of this clone. The CDR3 spells CASSLEGRGHEKLFF. The CDR3 region has the DNA TGCGCCAGCAGCTTGGAGGGCAGGGGGCACGAAAAACTGTTTTTT. The chain couples TRBV5-1 to TRBJ1-4, with 8 bases matching TRBD1. This CDR3 region has 15 residues. Germline CDR1 reads SGHRS; CDR2 reads YFSETQ. The V and J ends lost 0 bases and 8 bases, in that order; junction bases with no gene match: 6.

Only a few counts were recorded for this clone. V and J are TRBV10-3 and TRBJ2-7, with a weak D call TRBD1 (6 bases). Between the trimmed V and J ends, which lost 6 bases and 2 bases, there was a span of 14 bases. CDR3 length: 14 residues. CDR1 is ENHRY and CDR2 is SYGVKD in the germline V gene. CDR3 amino acids: CAIREIDRPYEQYF. The CDR3 DNA is TGTGCCATCAGAGAGATTGACAGGCCCTACGAGCAGTACTTC.

V gene TRBV5-1 combines with J gene TRBJ2-2; D might be TRBD1 (5 bases). V gave up 5 bases and J gave up 4 bases, with 12 bases separating them. Germline values: CDR1 SGHRS, CDR2 YFSETQ. This CDR3 is built from 14 residues. Written as DNA, the CDR3 is TGCGCCAGCAGTACCAGGGATCGCACCGGGGAGCTGTTTTTT. Encoded protein: CASSTRDRTGELFF.

The rearrangement uses TRBV7-7 and TRBJ2-5, with a tentative D call TRBD1 (6 bases). V was trimmed by 5 bases and J by 4 bases, leaving 17 bases between them. CDR1 and CDR2 from the germline V gene are SSHAT and FNYEAQ (reference sequence). The CDR3 runs 15 residues. The DNA of the CDR3 is TGTGCCAGCAGCCTCCTGGGGGCAGGGATAGAGACCCAGTACTTC. Translation: CASSLLGAGIETQYF.

V usage is TRBV2 and J usage is TRBJ2-1; TRBD1 matches 8 bases. The CDR3 is 13 amino acids. Germline loops: CDR1 SNHLY, CDR2 FYNNEI. The V gene end was trimmed by 10 bases and the J gene end by 3 bases; junction bases not matched to a gene: 5. For the CDR3, the DNA is TGTGCCACCCAGGGGGCAATCTACAATGAGCAGTTCTTC. Its protein product is CATQGAIYNEQFF.

The chain has TRBV5-4 and TRBJ2-7; 12 bases fit TRBD1. The V segment lost 3 bases and the J segment 7 bases; nucleotides outside the gene matches: 8. This CDR3 is 15 amino acids long. Germline assignment: CDR1 SGHNT and CDR2 YYREEE (reference sequence). The CDR3 here is CASSYTGTGGREQYF. The CDR3 DNA reads TGTGCCAGCAGCTACACCGGGACAGGGGGCCGAGAGCAGTACTTC.

J is TRBJ1-2 and V is TRBV11-3; no reliable D call. The V end was cut by 0 bases, the J end by 3 bases, with 11 bases between. The length of the CDR3 is 15 residues. CDR1 is SGHNT and CDR2 is YENEEA in the germline V gene. CDR3 residues: CASSLDLGDYYGYTF. The CDR3 nucleotides read TGTGCCAGCAGCTTAGATCTCGGGGATTACTATGGCTACACCTTC.

The chain joins TRBV27 to TRBJ1-3, with D unclear. The CDR3 runs 15 residues. In germline, CDR1 is MNHEY, CDR2 SMNVEV (reference sequence). Trimming took off 6 bases at V and 1 base at J, with 13 bases between the two ends. The chain's CDR3 is CASSPSGSSGNTIYF. The CDR3 DNA sequence: TGTGCCAGCAGCCCATCCGGGTCATCTGGAAACACCATATATTTT.

The chain joins TRBV5-7 to TRBJ1-1; no clear D gene. TRBV5-7 is given ORF status, its function remaining uncertain. There are 14 residues in the CDR3. Deletions cut 3 bases from V and 1 base from J, with 10 bases between. Written as DNA, the CDR3 is TGTGCCAGCAGCTCAAAAAATTCGAACACTGAAGCTTTCTTT. Protein product: CASSSKNSNTEAFF.

This clone was found once. This chain joins TRBV7-9 and TRBJ2-3; D uncertain. Germline V gives CDR1 SEHNR, CDR2 FQNEAQ (reference sequence). The CDR3 runs 12 residues. With 2 bases removed from V and 3 bases from J, the gap between germline ends came to 3 bases. The DNA of the CDR3 is TGTGCCAGCAGCTTATTGACAGATACGCAGTATTTT. This gives the protein CASSLLTDTQYF.

This clone turned up a few times. The rearrangement links TRBV10-3 to TRBJ2-7; 7 nucleotides match TRBD2. Unmatched junction bases numbered 9, after V lost 10 bases and J lost 3 bases. The CDR3 has 13 amino acids. CDR1 and CDR2 from the germline V gene are ENHRY and SYGVKD. The CDR3 nucleotides are TGTGCCACCCGGCGGGAGACGGGCTACGAGCAGTACGTC. It translates to CATRRETGYEQYV.

Only one count was recorded for this clone. The chain has TRBV6-1 and TRBJ1-5, with 7 bases aligning to TRBD1. The CDR3 totals 15 residues. CDR1 and CDR2 (germline): MNHNS, SASEGT. V was clipped by 6 bases and J by 5 bases; unmatched bases: 10. CDR3 sequence (DNA): TGTGCCAGCAGCCTGAAGGGGGCAGGGTATCAGCCCCAGCATTTT. Translated: CASSLKGAGYQPQHF.

V usage is TRBV29-1 and J usage is TRBJ2-5; 14 bases are shared with TRBD2. J lost 5 bases, V lost 6 bases, and 8 bases had no gene match. This CDR3 has 15 amino acids. In germline, CDR1 is SQVTM, CDR2 ANQGSEA. The CDR3 DNA is TGCAGCGTAGGGACTAGCGGGGGCCTCGTGGAGACCCAGTACTTC. This gives the protein CSVGTSGGLVETQYF.

This chain joins TRBV5-4 and TRBJ2-3, with 7 bases identical to TRBD2. The CDR3 totals 16 residues. J gave up 0 bases and V 3 bases, and 7 bases lay outside the gene matches. Per germline, CDR1 SGHNT and CDR2 YYREEE (reference sequence). CDR3 region: CASSWSSGPSTDTQYF. Here the CDR3 DNA reads TGTGCCAGCAGCTGGAGTAGCGGGCCAAGCACAGATACGCAGTATTTT.

The chain uses TRBV4-1 and TRBJ1-5; no firm D call. Germline CDR1 reads MGHRA; CDR2 reads YSYEKL. V was shortened by 1 base and J by 4 bases, with 11 bases between the two germline ends. CDR3 length: 15 amino acids. The chain's CDR3 is CASSQGLVGNQPQHF. The CDR3, as DNA: TGCGCCAGCAGCCAAGGTTTGGTAGGGAATCAGCCCCAGCATTTT.

The chain links TRBV19 to TRBJ1-5; no clear D. Trimming shortened V by 3 bases and J by 4 bases, and 7 bases separated the two germline ends. Germline-derived CDR1 and CDR2 are LNHDA and SQIVND (reference sequence). This CDR3 region has 13 residues. CDR3 bases: TGTGCCAGTAGTATGGGTCGGAATCAGCCCCAGCATTTT. It translates to CASSMGRNQPQHF.

The V and J genes are TRBV2 and TRBJ1-2; unclear D gene. Trimming shortened V by 11 bases and J by 7 bases, and 5 bases separated the two germline ends. Germline assignment: CDR1 SNHLY and CDR2 FYNNEI. The CDR3 has 8 residues. This CDR3 reads CAGGGYTF. DNA of the CDR3: TGTGCCGGCGGTGGCTACACCTTC.

The chain uses TRBV7-2 and TRBJ1-2; TRBD1 agrees at 8 bases. CDR1 and CDR2 (germline): SGHTA, FQGNSA. The CDR3 is 15 amino acids. With 5 bases clipped from V and 8 bases from J, the junction kept 13 bases outside the gene matches. For the CDR3, the DNA is TGTGCCAGCAGCCCCACCGGACAGGGTTCGGACGGCTACACCTTC. Amino acid sequence: CASSPTGQGSDGYTF. Variable domain in full (rest from reference TRBV7-2 and TRBJ1-2): GAGVSQSPSNKVTEKGKDVELRCDPISGHTALYWYRQSLGQGLEFLIYFQGNSAPDKSGLPSDRFSAERTGGSVSTLTIQRTQQEDSAVYLCASSPTGQGSDGYTFGSGTRLTVV.

In its sample, this clone was seen a few times. The chain has TRBV29-1 and TRBJ2-5; TRBD1 matches 9 bases. The trim removed 5 bases at V and 3 bases at J, leaving 4 bases unmatched. This CDR3 region has 13 residues. Germline-derived CDR1 and CDR2 are SQVTM and ANQGSEA. The chain's CDR3 is CSVSGTGKETQYF. CDR3 DNA sequence: TGCAGCGTTTCCGGGACAGGGAAAGAGACCCAGTACTTC.

The gene calls are TRBV27 and TRBJ1-6; the D is unclear. Germline loops: CDR1 MNHEY, CDR2 SMNVEV (reference sequence). Trimming left V 0 bases short and J 0 bases short, with 6 bases between. This CDR3 is 16 amino acids long. The chain's CDR3 is CASSLSSGSYNSPLHF. In DNA, the CDR3 is TGTGCCAGCAGTTTATCCTCGGGCTCCTATAATTCACCCCTCCACTTT.

The gene calls are TRBV10-1 and TRBJ1-1; D uncertain. With 2 bases removed from V and 0 bases from J, the gap between germline ends came to 4 bases. CDR1 WNHNN and CDR2 SYGVQD come from the germline V gene (reference sequence). The CDR3 runs 13 residues. Here the CDR3 reads CASSEALNTEAFF. In DNA, the CDR3 is TGCGCCAGCAGTGAGGCACTGAACACTGAAGCTTTCTTT.

V is TRBV28 and J is TRBJ1-5, with no clear D. The CDR3 totals 14 residues. CDR1 and CDR2 (germline): MDHEN, SYDVKM. Trimming shortened V by 6 bases and J by 1 base, and 10 bases separated the two germline ends. The chain's CDR3 is CASSYRRSNQPQHF. The DNA of the CDR3 is TGTGCCAGCAGCTATCGGAGGAGCAATCAGCCCCAGCATTTT.

The table lists this clone with a count of one. The chain has TRBV27 and TRBJ2-3; possibly TRBD1 or TRBD2 for D (5 bases each). Trimming left V 5 bases short and J 2 bases short, with 14 bases between. The CDR3 covers 15 residues. Germline CDR1 reads MNHEY; CDR2 reads SMNVEV (reference sequence). CDR3 sequence: CASSPIWGNTDTQYF. The CDR3 DNA follows: TGTGCCAGCAGTCCTATCTGGGGGAACACAGATACGCAGTATTTT.

This chain joins TRBV13 and TRBJ2-7, with D possibly being TRBD2 (5 bases). Germline CDR1 and CDR2: PRHDT and FYEKMQ (reference sequence). V dropped 4 bases and J dropped 3 bases, with 19 bases sitting between them. The CDR3 has 16 amino acids. The CDR3 spells CASSSEGREAGYEQYF. CDR3 DNA: TGTGCCAGCAGCTCCGAGGGTCGCGAGGCGGGCTACGAGCAGTACTTC.

In this sample, this clone turned up a few times. The chain carries TRBV6-1 and TRBJ2-2, with D unresolved. V shed 7 bases and J shed 6 bases, with 15 bases lying between them. CDR3 length equals 14 residues. Germline lookup yields CDR1 MNHNS and CDR2 SASEGT. The CDR3 reads CASKATTGPGELFF. CDR3 nucleotide sequence: TGTGCCAGCAAGGCGACCACCGGGCCCGGGGAGCTGTTTTTT.